These 26 T cell receptor beta chains were sequenced from one sample in a study of CD8 T cells in Susac syndrome. RNA, at about 0.5 to 1 ug, was reverse transcribed with random hexamers. From the immunoSEQ multiplex PCR reads, TCRdb called clonotypes with MiXCR, one entry per CDR3 protein. The table shows some 300,000 distinct CDR3 sequences, with over 75% occurring only once. Sample: CD8+ T cells from PBMCs. The source of these receptors is a human donor with multiple sclerosis.

This chain uses TRBV5-4 with TRBJ2-2; 9 nucleotides line up with TRBD1. The CDR3 is made up of 15 amino acids. Germline V lookup: CDR1 SGHNT, CDR2 YYREEE (reference sequence). The J segment lost 7 bases and the V segment lost 0 bases, leaving 4 bases of the junction unmatched. The CDR3 protein is CASSLGTGAGGELFF. The CDR3 coding sequence is TGTGCCAGCAGCTTGGGGACAGGGGCCGGCGGGGAGCTGTTTTTT.

This clonotype was detected once. The J gene is TRBJ1-1, the V gene TRBV4-1; no firm D call. The germline gives CDR1 MGHRA, CDR2 YSYEKL. There are 13 residues in the CDR3. Trimming cost V 2 bases and J 7 bases, with 11 bases left between them. The CDR3 DNA reads as TGCGCCAGCAGCCAACTTTCAAGTGATGAAGCTTTCTTT. This codes for CASSQLSSDEAFF.

The CDR3 sequence is CASSLGQGVFGYTF. CDR3 DNA: TGTGCCAGCAGCTTAGGGCAGGGGGTTTTTGGCTACACCTTC. The chain uses TRBV7-8 and TRBJ1-2, with 7 bases lining up with TRBD1. Germline CDR1 is SGHVS and CDR2 is FQNEAQ. This CDR3 spans 14 amino acids. Germline trimming cut 1 base from V and 7 bases from J; bases unmatched to any gene: 6.

The rearrangement joins TRBV29-1 to TRBJ1-2; D unclear. V lost 6 bases and J lost 4, with 12 bases in between. The CDR3 sequence is 12 residues long. Germline-derived CDR1 and CDR2 are SQVTM and ANQGSEA. CDR3: CSVVGLLYGYTF. The CDR3 nucleotides are TGCAGCGTAGTAGGCCTACTCTATGGCTACACCTTC.

The chain couples TRBV30 to TRBJ2-1; TRBD2 aligns across 7 bases. Germline values: CDR1 GTSNPN, CDR2 SVGIG (reference sequence). J lost 7 bases, V lost 4 bases, and 7 bases had no gene match. This CDR3 region has 13 residues. The DNA of the CDR3 is TGTGCCTGGATCTGGGAGGGTAGAAATGAGCAGTTCTTC. Translation: CAWIWEGRNEQFF.

The chain has TRBV7-9 and TRBJ2-1; D may be TRBD1 (5 bases). Trimming pared 6 bases from V and 13 bases from J, leaving 16 bases between. The CDR3 totals 12 residues. Germline CDR1 reads SEHNR; CDR2 reads FQNEAQ (reference sequence). In DNA, the CDR3 is TGTGCCAGCAGTATCCAAGTAGGGGAACAGTTCTTC. Translation: CASSIQVGEQFF.

V and J are TRBV7-2 and TRBJ2-1, with unresolved D. V was clipped by 5 bases and J by 10 bases, with 15 bases between them. Germline V lookup: CDR1 SGHTA, CDR2 FQGNSA. This CDR3 contains 13 residues. CDR3 DNA sequence: TGTGCCAGCAGCCTTCCGCCCGCGGAAGAGCAGTTCTTC. Its translation is CASSLPPAEEQFF.

The chain employs TRBV4-3 and TRBJ2-1; D perhaps matches TRBD2 (7 bases). Germline lookup yields CDR1 LGHNA and CDR2 YSLEER. V lost 2 bases and J 10 bases, leaving 21 bases between the germline ends. This CDR3 contains 16 residues. CDR3 loop: CASSQSRGADPREQFF. The CDR3 DNA reads TGCGCCAGCAGCCAATCCCGGGGGGCTGATCCTCGGGAGCAGTTCTTC.

In its sample, this clonotype was seen once. This rearrangement joins TRBV21-1 to TRBJ1-5. TRBV21-1 is designated a pseudogene. The CDR3 spans 16 residues. DNA for the CDR3: TGTGCCAGCAGCAAAGATCCGTCAGAGCGCAATCAGCCCCAGCATTTT. Translated, it gives CASSKDPSERNQPQHF.

This clonotype has only one observation. V is TRBV3-1 and J is TRBJ2-1, with D uncertain. CDR3 length: 14 residues. Between the trimmed V and J ends, which lost 4 bases and 4 bases, there was a span of 11 bases. Germline lookup yields CDR1 LGHDT and CDR2 YNNKEL (reference sequence). DNA for the CDR3: TGTGCCAGCAGCCCCGGTGAAGGATACAATGAGCAGTTCTTC. This gives the protein CASSPGEGYNEQFF.

This clonotype was detected a few times. The rearrangement joins TRBV27 to TRBJ2-2; D gene uncertain. Trimming left V 9 bases short and J 4 bases short, with 12 bases between. In germline, CDR1 is MNHEY, CDR2 SMNVEV (reference sequence). This CDR3 has 13 residues. Written as DNA, the CDR3 is TGTGCCAGTACCTCCTCCTCCACCGGGGAGCTGTTTTTT. This sequence encodes CASTSSSTGELFF.

Only a few counts were recorded for this clonotype. This chain uses TRBV6-1 with TRBJ2-3; D gene unclear. Germline-derived CDR1 and CDR2 are MNHNS and SASEGT. Trimming took 8 bases from V and 0 from J, leaving 9 bases between them. CDR3 length equals 13 residues. The CDR3 reads CASGRASTDTQYF. DNA of the CDR3: TGTGCCAGCGGAAGGGCGAGCACAGATACGCAGTATTTT.

This chain uses TRBV7-9 with TRBJ1-5; D is perhaps TRBD1 (5 bases). Germline V CDR1 and CDR2: SEHNR, FQNEAQ (reference sequence). Trimming left V 2 bases short and J 0 bases short, with 20 bases between. This CDR3 spans 19 amino acids. The CDR3 region is CASSLLARTNTYSNQPQHF. The CDR3 nucleotides are TGTGCCAGCAGCTTACTCGCCAGGACAAACACTTATAGCAATCAGCCCCAGCATTTT.

This chain connects TRBV27 to TRBJ2-5; 7 positions match TRBD2. Germline-derived CDR1 and CDR2 are MNHEY and SMNVEV (reference sequence). V was clipped by 5 bases and J by 4 bases; unmatched bases: 13. This CDR3 comprises 16 residues. CDR3 coding DNA: TGTGCCAGCAGTCTCTCCGGGGGGACCCCCCCAGAGACCCAGTACTTC. Translated, it gives CASSLSGGTPPETQYF.

V is TRBV6-4 and J is TRBJ2-5; weak D call: TRBD2 (6 bases). The CDR3 is 15 residues long. The V end was cut by 3 bases, the J end by 2 bases, with 13 bases between. Germline V gene data show CDR1 as MRHNA and CDR2 as SNTAGT. For the CDR3, the DNA is TGTGCCAGCAGTGAAAAACCGGGAGAACAAGAGACCCAGTACTTC. Its protein is CASSEKPGEQETQYF.

The V call is TRBV7-6, the J call TRBJ2-7; D is undetermined. CDR3 length: 14 residues. The germline gives CDR1 SGHVS, CDR2 FNYEAQ. Trimming took 4 bases from V and 6 from J, leaving 16 bases between them. The CDR3 DNA reads as TGTGCCAGCAGCTACGGCACGGAGCTCCCCGAGCAGTACTTC. Its protein product is CASSYGTELPEQYF.

The V and J genes are TRBV10-3 and TRBJ2-5; 11 nucleotides align to TRBD2. V was clipped by 2 bases and J by 4 bases; unmatched bases: 9. CDR3 length: 17 residues. The germline gives CDR1 ENHRY, CDR2 SYGVKD. The chain's CDR3 is CAISEPETSGMGETQYF. The DNA for the CDR3 is TGTGCCATCAGTGAGCCCGAGACTAGCGGGATGGGAGAGACCCAGTACTTC.

The V call is TRBV7-9, the J call TRBJ1-2, with D uncertain. The CDR3 extends over 12 amino acids. The V gene's germline CDR1 is SEHNR and CDR2 FQNEAQ (reference sequence). V lost 2 bases to trimming and J lost 7 bases, with 8 bases between them. The CDR3 bases are TGTGCCAGCAGCTTAAGCTGGGTTGGCTACACCTTC. This encodes CASSLSWVGYTF.

For the CDR3, the DNA is TGTGCCAGCAGTTTTCGGGGTCTGGCGTCCTACGAGCAGTACTTC. The encoded protein is CASSFRGLASYEQYF. This sequence joins TRBV28 and TRBJ2-7, with D possibly matching TRBD2 (5 bases). This CDR3 spans 15 amino acids. V lost 3 bases, J lost 1 base, and 13 bases lay in between. The germline V gene has CDR1 MDHEN and CDR2 SYDVKM.

The CDR3 region has the DNA TGTGCCAGCAGTGTCGGACAGGGCCGCTCCTACGAGCAGTACTTC. Translating it yields CASSVGQGRSYEQYF. V and J are TRBV6-5 and TRBJ2-7; 8 bases agree with TRBD1. This CDR3 is built from 15 residues. From germline, CDR1 is MNHEY and CDR2 SVGAGI. Trimming at V came to 5 bases and at J to 0 bases, leaving 6 bases not matched to a gene.

V and J are TRBV7-9 and TRBJ2-7; 12 bases are a match to TRBD1. The CDR3 runs to 15 residues. With V trimmed by 4 bases and J by 5 bases, 6 bases remained unmatched. Germline V gene lookup returns CDR1 SEHNR and CDR2 FQNEAQ (reference sequence). The CDR3 DNA follows: TGTGCCAGCAGCTCTTCCGGGACAGGGGGCGACGAGCAGTACTTC. Protein: CASSSSGTGGDEQYF.

The chain couples TRBV19 to TRBJ2-1, with 8 bases lining up with TRBD2. The CDR3 contains 17 residues. Germline CDR1 is LNHDA and CDR2 is SQIVND (reference sequence). V trimming: 5 bases; J trimming: 4 bases; junction bases outside the gene matches: 13. CDR3: CASSWGGVSGDYNEQFF. CDR3 nucleotides: TGTGCCAGTAGTTGGGGAGGGGTTAGCGGGGATTACAATGAGCAGTTCTTC.

The rearrangement joins TRBV12-3 or TRBV12-4 to TRBJ2-7, with 7 bases fitting TRBD2. J gave up 1 base and V 6 bases, and 9 bases lay outside the gene matches. The CDR3 contains 15 residues. The chain's CDR3 is CASRPGSSGSYEQYF. CDR3 nucleotides: TGTGCCAGCAGGCCCGGTTCTAGCGGATCCTACGAGCAGTACTTC.

The rearrangement links TRBV7-2 to TRBJ2-2; D is uncertain. Trimming removed 3 bases from V and 1 base from J, with 9 bases in between. The length of the CDR3 is 15 residues. Per germline, CDR1 SGHTA and CDR2 FQGNSA. The CDR3 DNA reads as TGTGCCAGCAGCTTGATGGATTGGAACACCGGGGAGCTGTTTTTT. Amino acids: CASSLMDWNTGELFF.

The chain couples TRBV25-1 to TRBJ2-5; D gene unclear. Trimming removed 8 bases from V and 2 bases from J, with 3 bases in between. Germline V gene lookup returns CDR1 MGHDK and CDR2 SYGVNS. The CDR3 loop spans 10 amino acids. In DNA, the CDR3 is TGTGCCAGCGAGCAAGAGACCCAGTACTTC. It codes for CASEQETQYF.

The chain uses TRBV20-1 and TRBJ1-5, with 11 bases aligning to TRBD1. V dropped 6 bases and J dropped 0; count of bases not matched to a gene: 13. This CDR3 has 18 amino acids. Germline values: CDR1 DFQATT, CDR2 SNEGSKA (reference sequence). CDR3 region: CSAGKGQGGIYSNQPQHF. As DNA, the CDR3 is TGCAGTGCGGGGAAGGGACAGGGGGGCATTTATAGCAATCAGCCCCAGCATTTT.